Described below is a single TCR beta chain sequence and its context. This CDR3 is also generated by other DNA sequences in the sample. The data stem from a study of blood T cell repertoires in COVID-19. Sequenced by immunoSEQ multiplex PCR; TCRdb stores in-frame clones only, minus some. In the table there are about 370,000 clones, 75% to 90% of which are singletons. Germline V gives CDR1 MNHEY, CDR2 SVGAGI. The V end was cut by 0 bases, the J end by 7 bases, with 7 bases between. This CDR3 has 13 residues. This clonotype was obtained from a young man who had recovered from COVID-19. Sequenced material: PBMCs or T cells enriched from blood (not recorded which). The chain links TRBV6-5 to TRBJ1-5; no clear D gene. The CDR3, as DNA: TGTGCCAGCAGTTACTCCGGGAGCCAGCCCCAGCATTTT. Translating gives CASSYSGSQPQHF.